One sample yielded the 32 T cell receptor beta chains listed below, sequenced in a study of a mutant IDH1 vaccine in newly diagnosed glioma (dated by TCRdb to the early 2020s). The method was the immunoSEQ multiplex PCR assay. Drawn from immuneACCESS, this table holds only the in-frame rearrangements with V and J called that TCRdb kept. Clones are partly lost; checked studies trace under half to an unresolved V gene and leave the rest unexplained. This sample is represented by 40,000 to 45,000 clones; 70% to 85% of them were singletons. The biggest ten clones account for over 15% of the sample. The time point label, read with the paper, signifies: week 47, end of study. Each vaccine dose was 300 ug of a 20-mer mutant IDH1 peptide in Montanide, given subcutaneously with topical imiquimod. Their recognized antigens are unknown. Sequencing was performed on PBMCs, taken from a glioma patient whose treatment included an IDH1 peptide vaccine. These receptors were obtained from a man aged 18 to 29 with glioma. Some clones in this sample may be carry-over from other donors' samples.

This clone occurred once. The CDR3 nucleotides read TGTGCCAGCAGTTTAAATTACCCCGCGCTGGAGTACTTC. As protein: CASSLNYPALEYF. The chain joins TRBV27 to TRBJ2-7, with D unresolved. The CDR3 contains 13 residues. Looked up from germline, CDR1 is MNHEY and CDR2 is SMNVEV (reference sequence). V dropped 2 bases and J dropped 11 bases, with 16 bases sitting between them.

The CDR3 sequence is CASSLVAVASYEQYF. CDR3 bases: TGTGCCAGCAGCTTAGTTGCGGTAGCTTCCTACGAGCAGTACTTC. The chain uses TRBV7-8 and TRBJ2-7; D unresolved. In germline, CDR1 is SGHVS, CDR2 FQNEAQ. Trimming left V 1 base short and J 1 base short, with 11 bases between. The CDR3 length is 15 residues. Together with reference TRBV7-8 and TRBJ2-7, the CDR3 gives the full variable domain: GAGVSQSPRYKVAKRGQDVALRCDPISGHVSLFWYQQALGQGPEFLTYFQNEAQLDKSGLPSDRFFAERPEGSVSTLKIQRTQQEDSAVYLCASSLVAVASYEQYFGPGTRLTVT.

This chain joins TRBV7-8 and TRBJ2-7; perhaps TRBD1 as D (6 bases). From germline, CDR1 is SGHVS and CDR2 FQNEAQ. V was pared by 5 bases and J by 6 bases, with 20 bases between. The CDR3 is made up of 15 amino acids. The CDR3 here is CASSIGGTGAGEQYF. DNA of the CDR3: TGTGCCAGCAGCATAGGGGGTACCGGCGCAGGCGAGCAGTACTTC.

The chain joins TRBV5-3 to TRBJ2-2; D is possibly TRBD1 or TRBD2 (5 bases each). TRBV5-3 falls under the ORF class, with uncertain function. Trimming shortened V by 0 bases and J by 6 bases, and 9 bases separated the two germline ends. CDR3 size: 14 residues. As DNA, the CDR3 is TGTGCCAGAAGCTTGGTGGGGGTGGCCGGGGAGCTGTTTTTT. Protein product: CARSLVGVAGELFF.

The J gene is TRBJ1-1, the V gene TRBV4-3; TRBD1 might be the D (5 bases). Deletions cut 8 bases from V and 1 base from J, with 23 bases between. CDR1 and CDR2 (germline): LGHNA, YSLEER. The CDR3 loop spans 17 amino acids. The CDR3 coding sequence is TGCGCCAGCTCTGGGGGGGGAACTTATCGGACGAACACTGAAGCTTTCTTT. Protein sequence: CASSGGGTYRTNTEAFF.

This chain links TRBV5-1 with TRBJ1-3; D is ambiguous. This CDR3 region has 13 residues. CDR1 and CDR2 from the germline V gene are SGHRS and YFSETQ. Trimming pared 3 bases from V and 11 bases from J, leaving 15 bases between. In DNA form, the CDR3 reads TGCGCCAGCAGCTCGGGCCCCGGTAACGCCATATATTTT. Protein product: CASSSGPGNAIYF.

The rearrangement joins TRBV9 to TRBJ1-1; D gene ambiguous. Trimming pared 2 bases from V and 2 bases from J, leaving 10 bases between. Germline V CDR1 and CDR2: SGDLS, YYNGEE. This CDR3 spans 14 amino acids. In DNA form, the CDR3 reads TGTGCCAGCAGCGTGGGCGGAAAAAACACTGAAGCTTTCTTT. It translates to CASSVGGKNTEAFF.

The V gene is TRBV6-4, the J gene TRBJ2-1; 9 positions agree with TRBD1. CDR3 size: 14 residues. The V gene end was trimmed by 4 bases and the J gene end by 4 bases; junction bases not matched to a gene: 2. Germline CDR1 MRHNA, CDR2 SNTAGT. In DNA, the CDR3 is TGTGCCAGCAGTGGGGGACAGGGTTACAATGAGCAGTTCTTC. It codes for CASSGGQGYNEQFF.

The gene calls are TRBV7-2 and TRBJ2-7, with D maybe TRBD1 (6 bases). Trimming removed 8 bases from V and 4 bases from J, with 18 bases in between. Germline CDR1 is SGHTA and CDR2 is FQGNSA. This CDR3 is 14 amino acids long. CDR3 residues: CASVSPQGWYEQYF. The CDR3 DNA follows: TGTGCCAGCGTATCACCACAGGGTTGGTACGAGCAGTACTTC.

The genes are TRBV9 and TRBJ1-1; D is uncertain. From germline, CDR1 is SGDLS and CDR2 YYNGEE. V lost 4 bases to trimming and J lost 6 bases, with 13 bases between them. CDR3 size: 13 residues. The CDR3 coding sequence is TGTGCCAGCAGCTCCGGGTTAGGGCCTGAAGCTTTCTTT. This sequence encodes CASSSGLGPEAFF.

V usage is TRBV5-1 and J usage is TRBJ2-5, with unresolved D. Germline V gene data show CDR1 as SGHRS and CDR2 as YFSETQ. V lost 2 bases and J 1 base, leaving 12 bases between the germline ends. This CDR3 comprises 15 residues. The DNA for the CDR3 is TGCGCCAGCAGCTTTCGACCTTCGACCCAAGAGACCCAGTACTTC. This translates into CASSFRPSTQETQYF.

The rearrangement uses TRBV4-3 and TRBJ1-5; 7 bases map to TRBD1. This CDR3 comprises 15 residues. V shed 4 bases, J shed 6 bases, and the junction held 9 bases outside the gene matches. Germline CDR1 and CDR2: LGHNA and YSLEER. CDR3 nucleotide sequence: TGCGCCAGCAGCCTTTCCAGACAGGGAGCTCAGCCCCAGCATTTT. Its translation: CASSLSRQGAQPQHF.

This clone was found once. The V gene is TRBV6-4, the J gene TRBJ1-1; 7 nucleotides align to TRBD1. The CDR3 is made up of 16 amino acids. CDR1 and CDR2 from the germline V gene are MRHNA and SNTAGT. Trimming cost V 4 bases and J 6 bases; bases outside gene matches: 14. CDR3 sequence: CASSVSGTVYRSEAFF. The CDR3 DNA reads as TGTGCCAGCAGTGTCTCGGGGACAGTGTATAGGTCTGAAGCTTTCTTT.

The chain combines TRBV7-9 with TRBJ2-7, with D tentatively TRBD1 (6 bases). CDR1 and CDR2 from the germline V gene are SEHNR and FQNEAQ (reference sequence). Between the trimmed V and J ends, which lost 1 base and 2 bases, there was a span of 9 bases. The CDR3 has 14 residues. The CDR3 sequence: CASSLGTATYEQYF. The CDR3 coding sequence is TGTGCCAGCAGCTTAGGGACAGCCACCTACGAGCAGTACTTC.

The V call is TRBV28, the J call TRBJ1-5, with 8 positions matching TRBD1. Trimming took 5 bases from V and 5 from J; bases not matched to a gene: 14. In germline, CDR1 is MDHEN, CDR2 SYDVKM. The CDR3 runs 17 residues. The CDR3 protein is CASSLDRVRARDQPQHF. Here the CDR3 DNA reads TGTGCCAGCAGTCTGGACAGGGTACGGGCTCGGGATCAGCCCCAGCATTTT.

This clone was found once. The CDR3 protein is CASSFFGHRNTEAFF. In nucleotides, the CDR3 is TGTGCCAGCAGCTTTTTCGGACACCGGAACACTGAAGCTTTCTTT. The chain uses TRBV5-6 and TRBJ1-1; tentatively, D is TRBD1 (5 bases). Germline CDR1 is SGHDT and CDR2 is YYEEEE. The CDR3 consists of 15 residues. V shed 2 bases and J shed 1 base, with 12 bases lying between them.

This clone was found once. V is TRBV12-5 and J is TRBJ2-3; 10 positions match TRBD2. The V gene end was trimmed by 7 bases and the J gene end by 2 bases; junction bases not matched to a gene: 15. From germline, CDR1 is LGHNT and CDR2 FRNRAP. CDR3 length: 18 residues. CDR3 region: CASASVASGGPNTDTQYF. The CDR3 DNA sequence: TGTGCTAGTGCCTCGGTTGCTAGCGGGGGACCTAACACAGATACGCAGTATTTT.

The CDR3 bases are TGCGCCAGCAGCCAAGACGAGGGGGCCCTCTATGGCTACACCTTC. It yields the protein CASSQDEGALYGYTF. The chain joins TRBV4-3 to TRBJ1-2; 7 nucleotides line up with TRBD1. This CDR3 is built from 15 residues. The germline gives CDR1 LGHNA, CDR2 YSLEER. The V gene end was trimmed by 0 bases and the J gene end by 4 bases; junction bases not matched to a gene: 5.

The CDR3 coding sequence is TGTGCCAGCAGCTTAGGATCGGGGGCACCTAATGAAAAACTGTTTTTT. Translation gives CASSLGSGAPNEKLFF. The chain couples TRBV7-9 to TRBJ1-4; tentatively, D is TRBD1 (6 bases). V was shortened by 1 base and J by 3 bases, with 12 bases between the two germline ends. The CDR3 contains 16 residues. Looked up from germline, CDR1 is SEHNR and CDR2 is FQNEAQ (reference sequence).

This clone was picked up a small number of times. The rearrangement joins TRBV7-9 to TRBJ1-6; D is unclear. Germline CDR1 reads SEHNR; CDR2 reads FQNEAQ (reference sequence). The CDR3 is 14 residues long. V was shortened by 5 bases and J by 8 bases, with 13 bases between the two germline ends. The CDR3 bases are TGTGCCAGCAGCCCCCGGACGGGCGATTCACCCCTCCACTTT. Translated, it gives CASSPRTGDSPLHF.

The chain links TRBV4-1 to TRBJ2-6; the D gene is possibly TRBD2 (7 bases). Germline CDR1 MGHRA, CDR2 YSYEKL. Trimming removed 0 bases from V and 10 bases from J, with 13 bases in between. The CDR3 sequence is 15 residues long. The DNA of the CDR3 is TGCGCCAGCAGCCAAGACAACGGGGGGCCGAACGTCCTGACTTTC. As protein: CASSQDNGGPNVLTF.

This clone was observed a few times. CDR3 protein: CSVKGNSNQPQHF. In nucleotides, the CDR3 is TGCAGCGTAAAGGGGAATAGCAATCAGCCCCAGCATTTT. The chain carries TRBV29-1 and TRBJ1-5, with a possible D match to TRBD1 (5 bases). Looked up from germline, CDR1 is SQVTM and CDR2 is ANQGSEA. The length of the CDR3 is 13 residues. The V end lost 6 bases, the J end lost 0 bases, and 9 bases lay between the germline ends.

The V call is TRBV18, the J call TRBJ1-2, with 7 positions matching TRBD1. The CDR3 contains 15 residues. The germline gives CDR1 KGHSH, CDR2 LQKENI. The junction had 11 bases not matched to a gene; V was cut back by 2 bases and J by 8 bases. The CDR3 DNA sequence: TGTGCCAGCTCACCAGGCGGGCCGGGACAGTGGGGCTACACCTTC. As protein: CASSPGGPGQWGYTF.

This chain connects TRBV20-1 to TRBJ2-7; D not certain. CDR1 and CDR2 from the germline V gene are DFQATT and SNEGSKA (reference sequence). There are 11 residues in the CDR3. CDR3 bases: TGCAGCCTCCGACTTATCTACGAGCAGTACTTC. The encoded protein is CSLRLIYEQYF.

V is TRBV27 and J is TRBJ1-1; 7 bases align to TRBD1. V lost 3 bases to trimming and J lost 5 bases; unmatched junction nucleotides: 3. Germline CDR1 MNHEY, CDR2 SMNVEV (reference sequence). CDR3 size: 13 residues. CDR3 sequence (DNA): TGTGCCAGCAGTTTGGGGACAGCAACTGAAGCTTTCTTT. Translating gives CASSLGTATEAFF.

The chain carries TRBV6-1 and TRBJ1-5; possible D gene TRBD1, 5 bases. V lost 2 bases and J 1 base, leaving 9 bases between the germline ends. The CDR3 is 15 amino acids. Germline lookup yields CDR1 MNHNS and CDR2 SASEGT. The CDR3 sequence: CASSESGHSNQPQHF. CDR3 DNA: TGTGCCAGCAGTGAATCGGGGCACAGCAATCAGCCCCAGCATTTT.

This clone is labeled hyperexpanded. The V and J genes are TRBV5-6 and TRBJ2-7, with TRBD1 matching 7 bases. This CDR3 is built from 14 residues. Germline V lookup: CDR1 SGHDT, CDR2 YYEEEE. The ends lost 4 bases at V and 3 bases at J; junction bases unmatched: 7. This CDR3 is CASSGDSQVYEQYF. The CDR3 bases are TGTGCCAGCAGCGGGGACAGCCAAGTCTACGAGCAGTACTTC.

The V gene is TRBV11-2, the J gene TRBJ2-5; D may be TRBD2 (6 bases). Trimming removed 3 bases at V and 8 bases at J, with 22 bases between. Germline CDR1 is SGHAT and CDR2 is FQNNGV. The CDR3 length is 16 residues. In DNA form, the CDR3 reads TGTGCCAGCAGCTTGCGGGGCAGGCAGGAGTTGAATACCCAGTACTTC. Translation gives CASSLRGRQELNTQYF.

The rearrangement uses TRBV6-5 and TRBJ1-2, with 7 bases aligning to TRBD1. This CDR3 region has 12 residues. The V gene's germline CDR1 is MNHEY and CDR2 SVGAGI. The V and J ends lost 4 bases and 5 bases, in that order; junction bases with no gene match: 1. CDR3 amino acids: CASSLTGYGYTF. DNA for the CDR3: TGTGCCAGCAGTTTGACAGGGTATGGCTACACCTTC.

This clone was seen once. The CDR3 region is CASSEGQEGTEAFF. CDR3 in DNA: TGTGCCAGCAGCGAGGGACAGGAGGGCACTGAAGCTTTCTTT. The rearrangement links TRBV9 to TRBJ1-1; 8 nucleotides line up with TRBD1. V dropped 3 bases and J dropped 4; count of bases not matched to a gene: 5. The germline V gene encodes CDR1 SGDLS and CDR2 YYNGEE. This CDR3 contains 14 residues. Using reference TRBV9 and TRBJ1-1 for the parts outside the CDR3, the full variable domain is DSGVTQTPKHLITATGQRVTLRCSPRSGDLSVYWYQQSLDQGLQFLIQYYNGEERAKGNILERFSAQQFPDLHSELNLSSLELGDSALYFCASSEGQEGTEAFFGQGTRLTVV.

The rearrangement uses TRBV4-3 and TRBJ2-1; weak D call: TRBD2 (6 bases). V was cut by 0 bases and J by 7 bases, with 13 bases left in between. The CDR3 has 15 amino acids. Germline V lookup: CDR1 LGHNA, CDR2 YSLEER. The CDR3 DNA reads TGCGCCAGCAGCCAAGATAACGGGAGATCGAATGAGCAGTTCTTC. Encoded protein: CASSQDNGRSNEQFF.

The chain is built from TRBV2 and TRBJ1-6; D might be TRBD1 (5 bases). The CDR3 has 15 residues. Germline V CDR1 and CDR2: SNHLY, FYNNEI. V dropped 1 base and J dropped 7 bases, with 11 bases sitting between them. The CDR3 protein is CASSEGGTSNSPLHF. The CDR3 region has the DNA TGTGCCAGCAGTGAAGGGGGCACGTCAAATTCACCCCTCCACTTT.